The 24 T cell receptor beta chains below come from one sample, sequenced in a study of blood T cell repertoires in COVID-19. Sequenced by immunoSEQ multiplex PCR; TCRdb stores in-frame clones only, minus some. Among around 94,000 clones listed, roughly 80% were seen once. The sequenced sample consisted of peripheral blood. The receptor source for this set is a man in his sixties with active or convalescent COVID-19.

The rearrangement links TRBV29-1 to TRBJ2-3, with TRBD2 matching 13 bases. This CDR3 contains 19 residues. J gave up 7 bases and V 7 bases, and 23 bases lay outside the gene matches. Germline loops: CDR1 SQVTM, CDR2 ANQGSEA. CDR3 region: CSGLTSGRASIQLDHTQYF. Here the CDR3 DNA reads TGCAGCGGCCTCACTAGCGGGAGGGCCTCAATTCAATTGGATCATACGCAGTATTTT.

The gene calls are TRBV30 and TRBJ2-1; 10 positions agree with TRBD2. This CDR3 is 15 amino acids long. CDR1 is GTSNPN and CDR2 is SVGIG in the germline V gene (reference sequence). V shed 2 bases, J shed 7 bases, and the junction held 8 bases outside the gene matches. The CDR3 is CAWSWPSGSLNEQFF. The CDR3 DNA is TGTGCCTGGAGTTGGCCTAGCGGGAGTTTAAATGAGCAGTTCTTC.

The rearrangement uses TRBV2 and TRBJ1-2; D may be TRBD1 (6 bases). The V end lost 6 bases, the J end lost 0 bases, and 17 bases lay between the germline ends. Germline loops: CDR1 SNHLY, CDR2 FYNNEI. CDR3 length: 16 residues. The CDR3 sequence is CASRKGGRGTNYGYTF. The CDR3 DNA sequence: TGTGCCAGCAGAAAGGGGGGGAGAGGGACTAACTATGGCTACACCTTC. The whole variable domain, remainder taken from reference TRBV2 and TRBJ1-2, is EPEVTQTPSHQVTQMGQEVILRCVPISNHLYFYWYRQILGQKVEFLVSFYNNEISEKSEIFDDQFSVERPDGSNFTLKIRSTKLEDSAMYFCASRKGGRGTNYGYTFGSGTRLTVV.

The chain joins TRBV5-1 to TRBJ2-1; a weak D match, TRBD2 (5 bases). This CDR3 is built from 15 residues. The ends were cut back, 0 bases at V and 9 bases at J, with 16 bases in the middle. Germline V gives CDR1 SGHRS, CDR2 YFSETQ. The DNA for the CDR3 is TGCGCCAGCAGCTTGGAATTAGCGCGGGCCGGTGAGCAGTTCTTC. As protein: CASSLELARAGEQFF.

This CDR3 is CASSYSGTPHNEQFF. The DNA of the CDR3 is TGTGCCAGCAGCTACTCCGGGACTCCGCACAATGAGCAGTTCTTC. The rearrangement joins TRBV25-1 to TRBJ2-1, with D possibly being TRBD2 (6 bases). The germline V gene encodes CDR1 MGHDK and CDR2 SYGVNS. V lost 6 bases to trimming and J lost 5 bases, with 17 bases between them. This CDR3 region has 15 residues. Together with reference TRBV25-1 and TRBJ2-1, the CDR3 gives the full variable domain: EADIYQTPRYLVIGTGKKITLECSQTMGHDKMYWYQQDPGMELHLIHYSYGVNSTEKGDLSSESTVSRIRTEHFPLTLESARPSHTSQYLCASSYSGTPHNEQFFGPGTRLTVL.

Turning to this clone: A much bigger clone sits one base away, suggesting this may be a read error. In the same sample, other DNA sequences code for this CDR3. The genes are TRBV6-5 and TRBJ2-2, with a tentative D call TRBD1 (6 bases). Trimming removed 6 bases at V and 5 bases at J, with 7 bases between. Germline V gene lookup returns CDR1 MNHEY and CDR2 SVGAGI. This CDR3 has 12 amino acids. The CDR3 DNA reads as TGTGCCAGCAGAACAGGGACCGGGGAGCTGTTTTTT. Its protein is CASRTGTGELFF.

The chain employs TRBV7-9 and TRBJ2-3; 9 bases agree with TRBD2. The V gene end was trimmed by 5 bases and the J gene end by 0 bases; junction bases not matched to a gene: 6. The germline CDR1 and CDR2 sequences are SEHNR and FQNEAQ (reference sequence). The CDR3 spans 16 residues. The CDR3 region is CASSPPGLASTDTQYF. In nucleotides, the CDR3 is TGTGCCAGCAGCCCCCCCGGACTAGCGAGCACAGATACGCAGTATTTT.

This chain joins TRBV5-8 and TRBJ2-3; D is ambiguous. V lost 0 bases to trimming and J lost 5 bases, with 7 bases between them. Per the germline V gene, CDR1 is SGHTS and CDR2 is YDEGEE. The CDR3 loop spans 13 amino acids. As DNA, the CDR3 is TGTGCCAGCAGCTTGGGACACGGAGATACGCAGTATTTT. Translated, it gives CASSLGHGDTQYF.

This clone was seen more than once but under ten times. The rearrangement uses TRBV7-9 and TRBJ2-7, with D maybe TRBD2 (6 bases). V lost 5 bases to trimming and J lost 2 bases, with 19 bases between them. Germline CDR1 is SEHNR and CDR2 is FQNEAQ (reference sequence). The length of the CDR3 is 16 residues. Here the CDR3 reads CASSVPPREVAYEQYF. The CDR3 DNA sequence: TGTGCCAGCAGCGTACCCCCCAGGGAGGTGGCCTACGAGCAGTACTTC.

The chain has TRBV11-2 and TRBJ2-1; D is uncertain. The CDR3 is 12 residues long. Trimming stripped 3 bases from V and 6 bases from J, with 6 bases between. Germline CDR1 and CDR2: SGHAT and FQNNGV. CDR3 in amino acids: CASSFTPNEQFF. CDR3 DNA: TGTGCCAGCAGCTTTACTCCCAATGAGCAGTTCTTC.

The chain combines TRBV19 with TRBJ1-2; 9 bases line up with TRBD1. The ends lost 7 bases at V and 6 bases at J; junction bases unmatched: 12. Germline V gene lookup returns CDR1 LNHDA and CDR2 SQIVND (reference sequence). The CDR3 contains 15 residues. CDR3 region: CASTFSGTGTDGYTF. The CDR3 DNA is TGTGCCAGTACTTTTTCAGGGACAGGGACGGATGGCTACACCTTC.

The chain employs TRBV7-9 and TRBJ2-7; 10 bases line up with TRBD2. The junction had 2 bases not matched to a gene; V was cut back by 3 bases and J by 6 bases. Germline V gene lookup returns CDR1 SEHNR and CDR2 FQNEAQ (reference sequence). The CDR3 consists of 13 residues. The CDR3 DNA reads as TGTGCCAGCAGCTTTAGCGGGAGGCCCGAGCAGTACTTC. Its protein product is CASSFSGRPEQYF.

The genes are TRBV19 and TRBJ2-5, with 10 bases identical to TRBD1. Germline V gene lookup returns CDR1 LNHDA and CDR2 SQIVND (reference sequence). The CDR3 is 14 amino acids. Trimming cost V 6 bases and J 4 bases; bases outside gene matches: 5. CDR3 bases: TGTGCCAGTAGAAGACAGGGGGCCGGAGAGACCCAGTACTTC. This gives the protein CASRRQGAGETQYF.

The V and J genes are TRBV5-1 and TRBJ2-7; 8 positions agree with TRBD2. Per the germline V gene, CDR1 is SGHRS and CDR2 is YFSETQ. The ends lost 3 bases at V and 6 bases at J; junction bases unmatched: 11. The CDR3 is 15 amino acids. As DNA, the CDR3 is TGCGCCAGCAGCTCGTTTCCCCGGGGGGGTAGCGAGCAGTACTTC. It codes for CASSSFPRGGSEQYF.

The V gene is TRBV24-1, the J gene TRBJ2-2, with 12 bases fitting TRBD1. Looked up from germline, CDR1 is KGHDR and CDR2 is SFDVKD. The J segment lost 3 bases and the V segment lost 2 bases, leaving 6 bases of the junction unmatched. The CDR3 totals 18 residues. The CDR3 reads CATSDSHWDRGHTGELFF. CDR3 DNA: TGTGCCACCAGTGATTCCCATTGGGACAGGGGGCACACCGGGGAGCTGTTTTTT.

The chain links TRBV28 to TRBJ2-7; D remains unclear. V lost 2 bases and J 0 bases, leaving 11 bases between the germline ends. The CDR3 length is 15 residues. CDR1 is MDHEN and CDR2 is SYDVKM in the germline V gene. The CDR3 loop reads CASSLGPPSSYEQYF. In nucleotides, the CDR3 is TGTGCCAGCAGTTTAGGGCCTCCGAGCTCCTACGAGCAGTACTTC. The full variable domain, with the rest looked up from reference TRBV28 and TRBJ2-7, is DVKVTQSSRYLVKRTGEKVFLECVQDMDHENMFWYRQDPGLGLRLIYFSYDVKMKEKGDIPEGYSVSREKKERFSLILESASTNQTSMYLCASSLGPPSSYEQYFGPGTRLTVT.

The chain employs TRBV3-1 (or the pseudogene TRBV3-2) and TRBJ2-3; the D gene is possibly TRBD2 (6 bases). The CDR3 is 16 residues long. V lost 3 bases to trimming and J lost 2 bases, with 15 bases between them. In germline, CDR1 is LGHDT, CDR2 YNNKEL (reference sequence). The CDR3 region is CASSHRGGKPTDTQYF. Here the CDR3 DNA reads TGTGCCAGCAGCCATCGTGGCGGGAAACCCACAGATACGCAGTATTTT.

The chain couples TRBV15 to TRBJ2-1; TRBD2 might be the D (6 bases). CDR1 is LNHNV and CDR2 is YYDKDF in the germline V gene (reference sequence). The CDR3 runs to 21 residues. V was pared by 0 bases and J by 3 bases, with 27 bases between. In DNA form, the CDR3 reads TGTGCCACCAGCAGAGATCGGTCCGTAGCGGAACCCAATCTTAACTACAATGAGCAGTTCTTC. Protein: CATSRDRSVAEPNLNYNEQFF.

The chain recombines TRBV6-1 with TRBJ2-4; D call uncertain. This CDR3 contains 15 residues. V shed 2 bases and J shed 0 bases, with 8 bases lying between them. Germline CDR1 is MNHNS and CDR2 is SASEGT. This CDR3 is CASSEQNLAKNIQYF. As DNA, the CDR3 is TGTGCCAGCAGTGAACAGAATTTAGCCAAAAACATTCAGTACTTC.

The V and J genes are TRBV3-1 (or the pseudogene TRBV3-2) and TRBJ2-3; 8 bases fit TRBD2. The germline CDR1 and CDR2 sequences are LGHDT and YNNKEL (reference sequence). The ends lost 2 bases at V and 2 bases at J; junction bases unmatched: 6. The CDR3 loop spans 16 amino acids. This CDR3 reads CASSQPGLGVTDTQYF. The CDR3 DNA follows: TGTGCCAGCAGCCAACCGGGACTAGGGGTCACAGATACGCAGTATTTT.

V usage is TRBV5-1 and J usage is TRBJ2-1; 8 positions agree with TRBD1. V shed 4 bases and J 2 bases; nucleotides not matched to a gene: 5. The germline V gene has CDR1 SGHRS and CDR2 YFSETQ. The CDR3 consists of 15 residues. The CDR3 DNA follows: TGCGCCAGCAGCATACAGGGGGTCGCCTACAATGAGCAGTTCTTC. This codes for CASSIQGVAYNEQFF.

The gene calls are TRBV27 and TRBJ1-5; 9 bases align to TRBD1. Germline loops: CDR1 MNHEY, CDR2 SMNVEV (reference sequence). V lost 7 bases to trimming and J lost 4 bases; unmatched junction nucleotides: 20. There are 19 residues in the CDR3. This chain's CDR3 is CASKQGQGQGFSTNQPQHF. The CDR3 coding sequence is TGTGCCAGCAAGCAGGGGCAGGGACAGGGCTTTTCGACGAATCAGCCCCAGCATTTT.

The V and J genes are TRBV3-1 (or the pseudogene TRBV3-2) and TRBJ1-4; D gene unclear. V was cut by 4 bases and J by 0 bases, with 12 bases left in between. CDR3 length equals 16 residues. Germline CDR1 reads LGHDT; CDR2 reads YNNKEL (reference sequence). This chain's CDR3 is CASSPALVATNEKLFF. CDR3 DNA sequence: TGTGCCAGCAGCCCCGCGCTTGTTGCAACTAATGAAAAACTGTTTTTT.

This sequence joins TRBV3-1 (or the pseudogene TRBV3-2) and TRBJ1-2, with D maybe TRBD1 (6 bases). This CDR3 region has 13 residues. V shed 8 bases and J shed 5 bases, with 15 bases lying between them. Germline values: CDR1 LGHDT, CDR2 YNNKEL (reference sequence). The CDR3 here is CASGQKNGYGYTF. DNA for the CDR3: TGTGCCAGCGGACAGAAGAATGGGTATGGCTACACCTTC.